The rows below give T cell receptor beta chains drawn from one sample of a study of CD8 T cells in Susac syndrome. MiXCR, applied by TCRdb to the immunoSEQ multiplex PCR reads, yields one record per CDR3 protein. The repertoire holds about 430,000 distinct CDR3 sequences, with 85% to 90% as singletons. The sample was CD8+ T cells from PBMCs. These receptors were collected from a human donor with multiple sclerosis. CDR3s include the opening cysteine and the closing phenylalanine or tryptophan. D genes are given only for firm matches. Clone size is not always given. Where it is, it says once, few, many or a class for expanded clones.

J gene: TRBJ1-1; V gene: TRBV27; D gene: TRBD1; clone size: NA; CDR3 DNA: TGTGCCAGCAGTGGTCATACAGGGGCCACTGAAGCTTTCTTT; CDR3 protein: CASSGHTGATEAFF
J gene: TRBJ2-5; V gene: TRBV5-1; D gene: TRBD1; clone size: NA; CDR3 DNA: TGCGCCAGCAGCTCCCGGGACAGACGAGAGACCCAGTACTTC; CDR3 protein: CASSSRDRRETQYF
J gene: TRBJ1-5; V gene: TRBV19; D gene: NA; clone size: once; CDR3 DNA: TGTGCCAGTAGTCGAAGGGAGGGCCAGCCCCAGCATTTT; CDR3 protein: CASSRREGQPQHF
J gene: TRBJ2-5; V gene: TRBV10-2; D gene: NA; clone size: NA; CDR3 DNA: TGCGCCAGCAGTACCCGGGACCCCGTGGGGGAGACCCAGTACTTC; CDR3 protein: CASSTRDPVGETQYF
J gene: TRBJ1-1; V gene: TRBV27; D gene: TRBD1; clone size: NA; CDR3 DNA: TGTGCCAGCAGTACAGGGACAGGGGATGAAGCTTTCTTT; CDR3 protein: CASSTGTGDEAFF
J gene: TRBJ2-1; V gene: TRBV12-3/TRBV12-4; D gene: TRBD2; clone size: NA; CDR3 DNA: TGTGCCAGCAGTTTATCTCCCCGACTAGCGGGTAACAATGAGCAGTTCTTC; CDR3 protein: CASSLSPRLAGNNEQFF
J gene: TRBJ2-7; V gene: TRBV29-1; D gene: TRBD2; clone size: NA; CDR3 DNA: TGCAGCGTTGAAGGAATAACTAGCGAGACCTCCTACGAGCAGTACTTC; CDR3 protein: CSVEGITSETSYEQYF
J gene: TRBJ1-5; V gene: TRBV7-3; D gene: NA; clone size: NA; CDR3 DNA: TGTGCCAGCAGCCCTCAGGGTAATCAGCCCCAGCATTTT; CDR3 protein: CASSPQGNQPQHF
J gene: TRBJ2-1; V gene: TRBV19; D gene: NA; clone size: NA; CDR3 DNA: TGTGCCAGTAGTCTGGCTGGGACCGACTCCTACAATGAGCAGTTCTTC; CDR3 protein: CASSLAGTDSYNEQFF
J gene: TRBJ2-1; V gene: TRBV9; D gene: TRBD2; clone size: NA; CDR3 DNA: TGTGCCAGCAGCGTAGGCCCGAATCTAGCGGGAGGGAGCTCCTACAATGAGCAGTTCTTC; CDR3 protein: CASSVGPNLAGGSSYNEQFF
J gene: TRBJ1-1; V gene: TRBV2; D gene: NA; clone size: once; CDR3 DNA: TGTGCCAGCAGTGAAGGCGGAGTCACTGAAGCTTTCTTT; CDR3 protein: CASSEGGVTEAFF
J gene: TRBJ2-7; V gene: TRBV11-2; D gene: NA; clone size: few; CDR3 DNA: TGTGCCAGCAGCTTAGATCTCTTTGCTGGGCCCTACGAGCAGTACTTC; CDR3 protein: CASSLDLFAGPYEQYF
J gene: TRBJ2-3; V gene: TRBV7-3; D gene: NA; clone size: NA; CDR3 DNA: TGTGCCAGCAGTCCCCTGGGAGACACAGATACGCAGTATTTT; CDR3 protein: CASSPLGDTDTQYF
J gene: TRBJ1-6; V gene: TRBV30; D gene: TRBD1; clone size: NA; CDR3 DNA: TGTGCCTGGGACCAACCGGGACAGGGGAGTTCACCCCTCCACTTT; CDR3 protein: CAWDQPGQGSSPLHF
J gene: TRBJ2-1; V gene: TRBV25-1; D gene: TRBD1; clone size: NA; CDR3 DNA: TGTGCCAGCAGTGCTTCCGGGACAGGGGGTCCTAGCTCCTACAATGAGCAGTTCTTC; CDR3 protein: CASSASGTGGPSSYNEQFF
J gene: TRBJ2-3; V gene: TRBV5-1; D gene: TRBD2; clone size: NA; CDR3 DNA: TGCGCCAGCAGCTCATCACCGGGACTAGACTACACAGATACGCAGTATTTT; CDR3 protein: CASSSSPGLDYTDTQYF
J gene: TRBJ2-5; V gene: TRBV7-8; D gene: NA; clone size: NA; CDR3 DNA: TGTGCCAGCAGCCCCGCAAGTGGACTGAACCTTCAAGAGACCCAGTACTTC; CDR3 protein: CASSPASGLNLQETQYF
J gene: TRBJ1-1; V gene: TRBV19; D gene: TRBD1; clone size: NA; CDR3 DNA: TGTGCCAGTACCCAACAGGGGGCGAACACTGAAGCTTTCTTT; CDR3 protein: CASTQQGANTEAFF
J gene: TRBJ2-2; V gene: TRBV4-1; D gene: NA; clone size: NA; CDR3 DNA: TGCGCCAGCAGCCAAGATGCAGGGCCCTACAACACCGGGGAGCTGTTTTTT; CDR3 protein: CASSQDAGPYNTGELFF
J gene: TRBJ2-7; V gene: TRBV3-1; D gene: TRBD2; clone size: NA; CDR3 DNA: TGTGCCACCAGCGGGGGGTTCTCCTACGAGCAGTACTTC; CDR3 protein: CATSGGFSYEQYF
J gene: TRBJ2-7; V gene: TRBV11-2; D gene: NA; clone size: NA; CDR3 DNA: TGTGCCAGCAGCTTAGATTTGGAGGGTTCCTACGAGCAGTACTTC; CDR3 protein: CASSLDLEGSYEQYF
J gene: TRBJ1-2; V gene: TRBV20-1; D gene: TRBD1; clone size: once; CDR3 DNA: TGCAGTTGCCTGGGGGTGGAACAGGGGAAAGCTAACTATGGCTACACCTTC; CDR3 protein: CSCLGVEQGKANYGYTF
J gene: TRBJ2-2; V gene: TRBV7-2; D gene: TRBD2; clone size: few; CDR3 DNA: TGTGCCAGCAGCCCGGGGACTAGCGGAGTGAACACCGGGGAGCTGTTTTTT; CDR3 protein: CASSPGTSGVNTGELFF
J gene: TRBJ2-7; V gene: TRBV21-1; D gene: NA; clone size: NA; CDR3 DNA: TGTGCCAGCAGCACAAAGTGCCAAGGGACAGGCTTAACCTACGAGCAGTACTTC; CDR3 protein: CASSTKCQGTGLTYEQYF
J gene: TRBJ1-5; V gene: TRBV30; D gene: NA; clone size: once; CDR3 DNA: TGTGCCTGGAGTCCCGCTGATGGGCCTGGGGAATCCCAGCATTTT; CDR3 protein: CAWSPADGPGESQHF
J gene: TRBJ2-3; V gene: TRBV6-1; D gene: TRBD2; clone size: NA; CDR3 DNA: TGTGCCAGCAGTGAGGCTAGCGGGGGGCCCACAGATACGCAGTATTTT; CDR3 protein: CASSEASGGPTDTQYF
J gene: TRBJ2-7; V gene: TRBV27; D gene: NA; clone size: NA; CDR3 DNA: TGTGCCAGCAGTTTACCAGGGGGGCGATACGAGCAGTACTTC; CDR3 protein: CASSLPGGRYEQYF
J gene: TRBJ2-7; V gene: TRBV2; D gene: TRBD1; clone size: NA; CDR3 DNA: TGTGCCAGCAGTGAAGCGGGATCTGGACAGGGGGCTTCCTACGAGCAGTACTTC; CDR3 protein: CASSEAGSGQGASYEQYF
J gene: TRBJ2-2; V gene: TRBV10-1; D gene: TRBD2; clone size: NA; CDR3 DNA: TGCGCCAGCAGTAAAGCGGGAGTGCCCGGGGAGCTGTTTTTT; CDR3 protein: CASSKAGVPGELFF
J gene: TRBJ2-7; V gene: TRBV7-9; D gene: NA; clone size: NA; CDR3 DNA: TGTGCCAGCAGCCCCCCGGGGACCTCCTACGAGCAGTACTTC; CDR3 protein: CASSPPGTSYEQYF
J gene: TRBJ1-3; V gene: TRBV18; D gene: NA; clone size: NA; CDR3 DNA: TGTGCCAGCTCACCACCGTGGCAGGATGGAAACACCATATATTTT; CDR3 protein: CASSPPWQDGNTIYF
J gene: TRBJ1-1; V gene: TRBV7-9; D gene: NA; clone size: NA; CDR3 DNA: TGTGCCAGCAGCTCGACGGACAGCGAAGCTTTCTTT; CDR3 protein: CASSSTDSEAFF
J gene: TRBJ2-1; V gene: TRBV6-1; D gene: NA; clone size: NA; CDR3 DNA: TGTGCCAGCAGTGTTCAGACTCTACCCTACAATGAGCAGTTCTTC; CDR3 protein: CASSVQTLPYNEQFF
J gene: TRBJ2-7; V gene: TRBV4-1; D gene: NA; clone size: NA; CDR3 DNA: TGCGCCAGCAGCCAAGAGGCGATGGGGTTCCCCGGCTACGAGCAGTACTTC; CDR3 protein: CASSQEAMGFPGYEQYF
J gene: TRBJ2-7; V gene: TRBV30; D gene: TRBD2; clone size: NA; CDR3 DNA: TGTGCCTGGAGTGTACTAGCGGGAACCTACGAGCAGTACTTC; CDR3 protein: CAWSVLAGTYEQYF
J gene: TRBJ1-1; V gene: TRBV19; D gene: NA; clone size: NA; CDR3 DNA: TGTGCCAGTAGTCGGGCAGGGAACACTGAAGCTTTCTTT; CDR3 protein: CASSRAGNTEAFF
J gene: TRBJ2-6; V gene: TRBV6-1; D gene: NA; clone size: NA; CDR3 DNA: TGTGCCAGCAGTGAACCCCCGATGAGGGCCAACGTCCTGACTTTC; CDR3 protein: CASSEPPMRANVLTF
J gene: TRBJ1-1; V gene: TRBV18; D gene: NA; clone size: NA; CDR3 DNA: TGTGCCAGCTCACCACGCGAATGGAACACTGAAGCTTTCTTT; CDR3 protein: CASSPREWNTEAFF
J gene: TRBJ1-1; V gene: TRBV6-5; D gene: NA; clone size: NA; CDR3 DNA: TGTGCCAGCAGTTACGATAGCCCCCTGGATAGGCCGAACACTGAAGCTTTCTTT; CDR3 protein: CASSYDSPLDRPNTEAFF
J gene: TRBJ2-7; V gene: TRBV27; D gene: NA; clone size: NA; CDR3 DNA: TGTGCCAGCAGACAGGGGGGGGCCTACGAGCAGTACTTC; CDR3 protein: CASRQGGAYEQYF
J gene: TRBJ1-4; V gene: TRBV20-1; D gene: TRBD1; clone size: NA; CDR3 DNA: TGCAGTGCTAGTTCCCAGGGGGGAGGTGAAAAACTGTTTTTT; CDR3 protein: CSASSQGGGEKLFF
J gene: TRBJ2-2; V gene: TRBV11-2; D gene: TRBD1; clone size: NA; CDR3 DNA: TGTGCTACTCTTCCCGGGACAGAGAACACCGGGGAGCTGTTTTTT; CDR3 protein: CATLPGTENTGELFF
J gene: TRBJ2-3; V gene: TRBV14; D gene: NA; clone size: NA; CDR3 DNA: TGTGCCAGCAGCCAAGGGAAGTATACAGATACGCAGTATTTT; CDR3 protein: CASSQGKYTDTQYF
J gene: TRBJ2-7; V gene: TRBV6-1; D gene: NA; clone size: NA; CDR3 DNA: TGTGCCAGCAGTGAAGCGGGTCCGGCCTCCTACGAGCAGTACTTC; CDR3 protein: CASSEAGPASYEQYF
J gene: TRBJ2-1; V gene: TRBV6-2/TRBV6-3; D gene: NA; clone size: NA; CDR3 DNA: TGTGCCAGCAGTTGGACTGGACAGGGACTATACAATGAGCAGTTCTTC; CDR3 protein: CASSWTGQGLYNEQFF
J gene: TRBJ2-5; V gene: TRBV27; D gene: NA; clone size: NA; CDR3 DNA: TGTGCCAGCAGTACCGGAGGGGCCCAGTACTTC; CDR3 protein: CASSTGGAQYF
J gene: TRBJ1-1; V gene: TRBV6-5; D gene: NA; clone size: NA; CDR3 DNA: TGTGTCAGCAGTTACTCTACATGGGAAGAGCCCCACGGAGGCACTGAAGCTTTCTTT; CDR3 protein: CVSSYSTWEEPHGGTEAFF